Below, one T cell receptor (beta chain) is given with its context. This sample was included in a study of blood T cell repertoires in COVID-19. Across the whole study: Sites across the United States, Italy and Spain contributed samples from acute and convalescent COVID-19. In each case, the material was cDNA or gDNA derived from T cells, B-cell-depleted T cells, or PBMCs.

In the study's own analysis: By means of reference gene primer amplification, nucleated cell counts were estimated. The repertoire was sequenced with immunoSEQ multiplex PCR; TCRdb's copy has only in-frame clones and lacks some. V and J calls plus clone size are reproduced from that table; the DNA served to infer D and trimming. Of tens of thousands of clones in the sample, around 75% were seen once. The clonotype originates from a woman aged 45-60 years with acute or convalescent COVID-19. The sequenced material came from peripheral blood.

As DNA, the CDR3 is TGTGCCAGCAGTTTACCCCCTGTAACAGGGGGCTTTATGGAGACCCAGTACTTC. Its protein is CASSLPPVTGGFMETQYF. This rearrangement joins TRBV28 to TRBJ2-5; 9 positions agree with TRBD1. There are 18 residues in the CDR3. CDR1 and CDR2 (germline): MDHEN, SYDVKM. J gave up 5 bases and V 2 bases, and 15 bases lay outside the gene matches.